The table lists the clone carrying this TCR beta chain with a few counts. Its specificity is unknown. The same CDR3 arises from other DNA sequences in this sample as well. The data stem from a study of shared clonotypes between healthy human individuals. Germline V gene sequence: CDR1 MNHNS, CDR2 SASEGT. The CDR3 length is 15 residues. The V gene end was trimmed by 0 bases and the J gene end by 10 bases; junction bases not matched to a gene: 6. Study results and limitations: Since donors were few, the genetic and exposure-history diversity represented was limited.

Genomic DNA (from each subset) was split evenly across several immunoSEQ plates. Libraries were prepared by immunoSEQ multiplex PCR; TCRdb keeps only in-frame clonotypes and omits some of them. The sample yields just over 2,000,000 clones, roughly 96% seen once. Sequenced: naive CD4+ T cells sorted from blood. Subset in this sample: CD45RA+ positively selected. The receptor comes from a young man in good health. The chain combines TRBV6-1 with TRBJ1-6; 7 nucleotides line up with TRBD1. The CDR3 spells CASSEALQGNSPLHF. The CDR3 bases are TGTGCCAGCAGTGAAGCGTTACAGGGGAACTCACCCCTCCACTTT.